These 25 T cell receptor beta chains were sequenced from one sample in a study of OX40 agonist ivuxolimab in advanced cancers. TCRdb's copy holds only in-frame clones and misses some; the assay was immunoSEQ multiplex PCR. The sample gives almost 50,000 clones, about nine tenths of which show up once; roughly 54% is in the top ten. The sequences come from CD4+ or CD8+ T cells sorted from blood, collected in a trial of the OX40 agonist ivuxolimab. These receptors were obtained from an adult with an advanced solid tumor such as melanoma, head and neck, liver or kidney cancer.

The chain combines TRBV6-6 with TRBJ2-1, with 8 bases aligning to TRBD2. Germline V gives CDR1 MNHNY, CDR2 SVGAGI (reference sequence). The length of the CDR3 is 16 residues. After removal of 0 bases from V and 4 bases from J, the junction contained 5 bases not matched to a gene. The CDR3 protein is CASSYSSLAGYNEQFF. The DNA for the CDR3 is TGTGCCAGCAGTTACTCTTCGCTAGCGGGTTACAATGAGCAGTTCTTC.

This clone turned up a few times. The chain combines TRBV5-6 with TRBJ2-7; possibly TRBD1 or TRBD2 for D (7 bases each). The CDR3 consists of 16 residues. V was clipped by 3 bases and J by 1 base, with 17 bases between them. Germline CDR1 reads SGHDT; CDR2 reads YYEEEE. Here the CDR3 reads CASSSGGGGQSYEQYF. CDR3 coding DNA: TGTGCCAGCAGCTCCGGAGGGGGGGGACAGTCCTACGAGCAGTACTTC. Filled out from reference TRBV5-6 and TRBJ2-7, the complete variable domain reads DAGVTQSPTHLIKTRGQQVTLRCSPKSGHDTVSWYQQALGQGPQFIFQYYEEEERQRGNFPDRFSGHQFPNYSSELNVNALLLGDSALYLCASSSGGGGQSYEQYFGPGTRLTVT.

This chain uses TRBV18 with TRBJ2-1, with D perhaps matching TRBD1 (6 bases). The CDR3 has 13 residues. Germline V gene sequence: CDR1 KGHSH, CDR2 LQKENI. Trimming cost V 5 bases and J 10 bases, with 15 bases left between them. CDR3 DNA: TGTGCCAGCTCAATTCTGAGAGACAGGGAGCAGTTCTTC. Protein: CASSILRDREQFF. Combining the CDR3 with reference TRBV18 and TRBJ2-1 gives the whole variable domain NAGVMQNPRHLVRRRGQEARLRCSPMKGHSHVYWYRQLPEEGLKFMVYLQKENIIDESGMPKERFSAEFPKEGPSILRIQQVVRGDSAAYFCASSILRDREQFFGPGTRLTVL.

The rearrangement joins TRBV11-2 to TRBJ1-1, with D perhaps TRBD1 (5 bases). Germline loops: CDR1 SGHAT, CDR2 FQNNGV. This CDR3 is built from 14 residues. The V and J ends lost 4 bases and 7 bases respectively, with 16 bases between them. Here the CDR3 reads CASSSAGQTYEAFF. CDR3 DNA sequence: TGTGCCAGCAGCTCGGCGGGGCAGACATATGAAGCTTTCTTT.

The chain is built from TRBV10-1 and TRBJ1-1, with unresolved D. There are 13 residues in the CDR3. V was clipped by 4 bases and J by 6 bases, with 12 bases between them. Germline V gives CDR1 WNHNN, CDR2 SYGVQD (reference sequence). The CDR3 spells CASSGNPEAEAFF. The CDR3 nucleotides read TGCGCCAGCAGTGGTAACCCAGAGGCTGAAGCTTTCTTT.

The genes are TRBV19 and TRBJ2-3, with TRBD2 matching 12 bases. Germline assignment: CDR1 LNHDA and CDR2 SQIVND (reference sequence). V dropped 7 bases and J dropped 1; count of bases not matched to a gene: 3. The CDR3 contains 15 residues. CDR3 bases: TGTGCCAGTAATCCTAGCGGGGGGGGCACAGATACGCAGTATTTT. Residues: CASNPSGGGTDTQYF.

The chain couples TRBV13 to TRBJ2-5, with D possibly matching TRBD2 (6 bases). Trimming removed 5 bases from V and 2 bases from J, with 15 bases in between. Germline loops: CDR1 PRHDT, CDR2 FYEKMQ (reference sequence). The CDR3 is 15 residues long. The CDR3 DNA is TGTGCCAGCAGCGCCGGGACTGCCATTCAAGAGACCCAGTACTTC. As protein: CASSAGTAIQETQYF.

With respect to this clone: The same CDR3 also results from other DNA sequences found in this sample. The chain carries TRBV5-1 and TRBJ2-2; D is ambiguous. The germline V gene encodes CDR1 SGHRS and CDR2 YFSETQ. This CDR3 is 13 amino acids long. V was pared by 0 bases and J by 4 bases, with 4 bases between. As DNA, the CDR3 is TGCGCCAGCAGCTTGGGGGGCACCGGGGAGCTGTTTTTT. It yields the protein CASSLGGTGELFF.

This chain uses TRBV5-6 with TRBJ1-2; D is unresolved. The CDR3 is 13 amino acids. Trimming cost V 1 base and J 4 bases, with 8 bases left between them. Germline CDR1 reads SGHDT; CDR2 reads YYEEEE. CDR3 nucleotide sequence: TGTGCCAGCAGCTTGTTCTCCACCTATGGCTACACCTTC. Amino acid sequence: CASSLFSTYGYTF. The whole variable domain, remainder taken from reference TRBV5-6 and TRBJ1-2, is DAGVTQSPTHLIKTRGQQVTLRCSPKSGHDTVSWYQQALGQGPQFIFQYYEEEERQRGNFPDRFSGHQFPNYSSELNVNALLLGDSALYLCASSLFSTYGYTFGSGTRLTVV.

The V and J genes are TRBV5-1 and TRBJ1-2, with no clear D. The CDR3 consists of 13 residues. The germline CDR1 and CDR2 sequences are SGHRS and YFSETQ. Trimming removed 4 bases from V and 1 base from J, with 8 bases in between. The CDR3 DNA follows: TGCGCCAGCAGCCTGAGAGTTAACTATGGCTACACCTTC. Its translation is CASSLRVNYGYTF.

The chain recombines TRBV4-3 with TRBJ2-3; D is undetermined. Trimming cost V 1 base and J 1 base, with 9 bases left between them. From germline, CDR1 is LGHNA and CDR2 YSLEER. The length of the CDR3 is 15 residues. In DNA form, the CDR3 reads TGCGCCAGCAGCCAAGGGGCGATCCGCACAGATACGCAGTATTTT. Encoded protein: CASSQGAIRTDTQYF.

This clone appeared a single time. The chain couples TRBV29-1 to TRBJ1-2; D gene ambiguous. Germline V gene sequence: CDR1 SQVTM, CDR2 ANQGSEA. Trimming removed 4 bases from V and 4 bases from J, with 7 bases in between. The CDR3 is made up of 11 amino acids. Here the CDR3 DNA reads TGCAGCGTTGGGGGTGGCTATGGCTACACCTTC. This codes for CSVGGGYGYTF.

The DNA for the CDR3 is TGTGCCAGCAGTGATTGGGTGGGAGTCACGACCGGGGAGCTGTTTTTT. Its translation is CASSDWVGVTTGELFF. The gene calls are TRBV2 and TRBJ2-2; TRBD2 is a possible D gene (5 bases). The V gene's germline CDR1 is SNHLY and CDR2 FYNNEI. The V end lost 3 bases, the J end lost 5 bases, and 16 bases lay between the germline ends. The CDR3 consists of 16 residues.

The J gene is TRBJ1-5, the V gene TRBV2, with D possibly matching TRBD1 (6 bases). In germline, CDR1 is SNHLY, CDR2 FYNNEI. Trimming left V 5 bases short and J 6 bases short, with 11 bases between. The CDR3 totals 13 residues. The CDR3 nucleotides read TGTGCCAGCAGTCCAGGGGTAGGTCAGCCCCAGCATTTT. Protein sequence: CASSPGVGQPQHF.

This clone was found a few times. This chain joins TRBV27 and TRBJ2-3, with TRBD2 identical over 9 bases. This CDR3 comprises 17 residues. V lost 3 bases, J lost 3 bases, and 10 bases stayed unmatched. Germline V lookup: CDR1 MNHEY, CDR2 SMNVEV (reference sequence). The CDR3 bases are TGTGCCAGCAGTTTCCTAGCGGGAACCGGGGGAACAGATACGCAGTATTTT. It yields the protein CASSFLAGTGGTDTQYF.

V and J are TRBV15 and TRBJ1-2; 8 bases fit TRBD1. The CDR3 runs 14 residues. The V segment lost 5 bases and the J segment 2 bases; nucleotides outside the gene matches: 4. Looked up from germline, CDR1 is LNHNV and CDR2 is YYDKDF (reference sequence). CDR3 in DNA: TGTGCCACCAGCCCGAGACAGGGGAACTATGGCTACACCTTC. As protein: CATSPRQGNYGYTF.

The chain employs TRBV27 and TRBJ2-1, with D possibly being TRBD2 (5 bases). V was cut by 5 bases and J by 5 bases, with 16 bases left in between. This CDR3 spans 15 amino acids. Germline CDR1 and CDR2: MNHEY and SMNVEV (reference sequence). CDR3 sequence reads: CASSPTGIAHNEQFF. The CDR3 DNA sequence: TGTGCCAGCAGTCCCACGGGGATAGCCCACAATGAGCAGTTCTTC.

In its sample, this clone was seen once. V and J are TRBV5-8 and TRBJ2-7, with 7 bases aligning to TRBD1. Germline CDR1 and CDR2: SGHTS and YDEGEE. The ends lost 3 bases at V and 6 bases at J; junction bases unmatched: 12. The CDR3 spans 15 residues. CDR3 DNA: TGTGCCAGCAGCTACTACAGGGGCGCCGCTTCCGAGCAGTACTTC. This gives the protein CASSYYRGAASEQYF.

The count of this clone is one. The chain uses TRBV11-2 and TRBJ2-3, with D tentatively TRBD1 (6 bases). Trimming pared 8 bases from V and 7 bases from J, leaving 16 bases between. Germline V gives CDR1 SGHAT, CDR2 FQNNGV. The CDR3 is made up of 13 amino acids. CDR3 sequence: CASRDRSGHTQYF. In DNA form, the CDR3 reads TGTGCCAGCCGCGACAGGTCCGGCCATACGCAGTATTTT.

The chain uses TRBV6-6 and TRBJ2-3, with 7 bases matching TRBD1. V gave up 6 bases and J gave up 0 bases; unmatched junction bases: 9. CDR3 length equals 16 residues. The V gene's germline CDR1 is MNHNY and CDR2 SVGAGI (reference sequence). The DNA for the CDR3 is TGTGCCAGCAGACCGGGACAGCACGCTAGCACAGATACGCAGTATTTT. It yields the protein CASRPGQHASTDTQYF.

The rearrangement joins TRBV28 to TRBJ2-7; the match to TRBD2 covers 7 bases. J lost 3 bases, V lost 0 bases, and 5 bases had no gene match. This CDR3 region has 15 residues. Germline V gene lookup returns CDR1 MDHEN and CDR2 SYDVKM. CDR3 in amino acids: CASSLWRGTNYEQYF. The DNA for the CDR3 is TGTGCCAGCAGTTTATGGCGGGGGACGAACTACGAGCAGTACTTC. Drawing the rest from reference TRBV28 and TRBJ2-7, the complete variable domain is DVKVTQSSRYLVKRTGEKVFLECVQDMDHENMFWYRQDPGLGLRLIYFSYDVKMKEKGDIPEGYSVSREKKERFSLILESASTNQTSMYLCASSLWRGTNYEQYFGPGTRLTVT.

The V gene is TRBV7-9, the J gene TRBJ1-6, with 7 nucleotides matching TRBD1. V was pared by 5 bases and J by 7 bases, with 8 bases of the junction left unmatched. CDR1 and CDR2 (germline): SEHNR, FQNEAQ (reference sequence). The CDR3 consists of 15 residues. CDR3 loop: CASSPDDRVNSPLHF. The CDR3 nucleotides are TGTGCCAGCAGCCCAGATGACAGGGTGAATTCACCCCTCCACTTT.

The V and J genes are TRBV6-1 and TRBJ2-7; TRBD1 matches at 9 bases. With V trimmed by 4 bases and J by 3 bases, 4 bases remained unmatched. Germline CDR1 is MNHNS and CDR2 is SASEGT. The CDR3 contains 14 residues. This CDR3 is CASSGRQGVYEQYF. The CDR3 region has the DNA TGTGCCAGCAGTGGTAGACAGGGGGTCTACGAGCAGTACTTC.

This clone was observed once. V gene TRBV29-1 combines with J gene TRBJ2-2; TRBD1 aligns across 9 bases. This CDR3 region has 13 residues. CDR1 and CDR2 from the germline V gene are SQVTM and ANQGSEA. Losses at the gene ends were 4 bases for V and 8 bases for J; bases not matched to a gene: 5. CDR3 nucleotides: TGCAGCGTTGGACAGGGGGTAGGAGGGGAGCTGTTTTTT. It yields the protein CSVGQGVGGELFF.

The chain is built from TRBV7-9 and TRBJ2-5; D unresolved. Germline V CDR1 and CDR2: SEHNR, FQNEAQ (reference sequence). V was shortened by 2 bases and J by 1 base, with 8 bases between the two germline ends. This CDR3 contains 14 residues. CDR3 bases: TGTGCCAGCAGCTTATATCCGCGCCAAGAGACCCAGTACTTC. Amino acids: CASSLYPRQETQYF.